These T cell receptor beta chains were read from a single sample in a study of blood T cell repertoires in COVID-19. Sequencing used immunoSEQ multiplex PCR; TCRdb keeps in-frame clones, though not all of them. Counted here are roughly 60,000 clones, around 80% occurring once; the ten biggest clones make up 3.5%. The sequencing sample was made of peripheral blood. The origin of the receptors is a man between 60 and 70 years old with acute or convalescent COVID-19. Each CDR3 is given with its conserved first and last residue. Each record gives: clone size, J gene, V gene, D gene, CDR3 DNA, CDR3 protein. The D gene is left open where the match is weak. Some rows mark clone size as missing; the rest say once, few, many or name a class of expanded clone.

>.|TRBJ1-2|TRBV11-2|TRBD1
TGTGCCAGCAGCTTAGGGGGGACAGGGCATGGCTACACCTTC
CASSLGGTGHGYTF
>few|TRBJ1-1|TRBV7-3|.
TGTGCCAGCAGCTTAAGGGCGAACACTGAAGCTTTCTTT
CASSLRANTEAFF
>.|TRBJ1-1|TRBV19|.
TGTGCCAGTTCATCCAAGGACAATTCTGAAGCTTTCTTT
CASSSKDNSEAFF
>.|TRBJ2-5|TRBV2|TRBD2
TGTGCCAGCAGTGTTCTAGCGGGAGGAGAGACCCAGTACTTC
CASSVLAGGETQYF
>.|TRBJ1-5|TRBV30|TRBD1
TGTGCCTGGAGTGCGGGACAGATCAATCAGCCCCAGCATTTT
CAWSAGQINQPQHF
>once|TRBJ1-4|TRBV6-5|TRBD1
TGTGCCAGCGCGGACAGGGTCAATGAAAAACTGTTTTTT
CASADRVNEKLFF
>.|TRBJ1-4|TRBV4-1|.
TGCGCCAGCAGCCAAGTGGGGCAGGGAAAGCTTTCTGATGAAAAACTGTTTTTT
CASSQVGQGKLSDEKLFF
>.|TRBJ1-5|TRBV6-5|.
TGTGCCAGCAGTTGGAGGGCCGCCGGTCAGCCCCAGCATTTT
CASSWRAAGQPQHF
>.|TRBJ1-2|TRBV12-3/TRBV12-4|.
TGTGCCAGCAGTTTAACCGTCTATTATGGCTACACCTTC
CASSLTVYYGYTF
>.|TRBJ2-1|TRBV7-2|TRBD2
TGTGCCAGCAGCTTAGCGCGGGGGAATGAGCAGTTCTTC
CASSLARGNEQFF
>.|TRBJ1-2|TRBV19|TRBD1
TGTGCCAGTAGTATAGGAGGGGGACAGATTAACTATGGCTACACCTTC
CASSIGGGQINYGYTF
>.|TRBJ2-3|TRBV24-1|.
TGTGCCACCAGTGACCTCAAGGGGATTACAGATACGCAGTATTTT
CATSDLKGITDTQYF
>.|TRBJ1-2|TRBV9|TRBD1
TGTGCCAGCAGCGCATTCCCGGACGGCGGACAGGGCGGTGGCTACACCTTC
CASSAFPDGGQGGGYTF
>.|TRBJ1-2|TRBV4-1|TRBD1
TGCGCCAGCAGCCAAGTAGCAGGGGGCTCGAGAACTTACAACTATGGCTACACCTTC
CASSQVAGGSRTYNYGYTF
>.|TRBJ2-6|TRBV29-1|.
TGCAGCGTTGAAGGGGGCTTATCTGGGGCCAACGTCCTGACTTTC
CSVEGGLSGANVLTF
>.|TRBJ2-5|TRBV7-2|TRBD1
TGTGCCAGCAGCTCACAGGGGGATCGAGCCCAGTACTTC
CASSSQGDRAQYF
>.|TRBJ1-4|TRBV6-5|TRBD1
TGTGCCAGCAGCCCGGGACAGGGGTGGGAAAAACTGTTTTTT
CASSPGQGWEKLFF